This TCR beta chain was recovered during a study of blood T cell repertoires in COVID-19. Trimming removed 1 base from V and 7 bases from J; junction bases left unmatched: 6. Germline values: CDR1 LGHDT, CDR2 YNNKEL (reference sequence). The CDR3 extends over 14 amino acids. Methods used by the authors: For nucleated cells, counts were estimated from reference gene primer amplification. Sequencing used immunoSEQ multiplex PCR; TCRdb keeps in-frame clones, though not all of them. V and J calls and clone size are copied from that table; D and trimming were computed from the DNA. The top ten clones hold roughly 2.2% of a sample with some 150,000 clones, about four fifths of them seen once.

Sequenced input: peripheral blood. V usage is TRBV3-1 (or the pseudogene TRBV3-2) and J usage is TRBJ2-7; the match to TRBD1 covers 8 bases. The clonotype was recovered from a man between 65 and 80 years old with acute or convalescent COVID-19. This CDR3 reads CASSQVQGAGEQYF. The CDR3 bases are TGTGCCAGCAGCCAAGTGCAGGGGGCGGGAGAGCAGTACTTC.